These 28 T cell receptor beta chains share one sample of origin, sequenced in a study of T-cell memory formation after mild COVID-19. TCRdb processed the 5' RACE reads anew with MiXCR; each CDR3 protein has one entry. The table lists 150,000 or so distinct CDR3 sequences, about 23% of them singletons. Input material: PBMCs or a T cell subset sorted from them (not recorded which). All receptors derive from an adult woman who had mild COVID-19 (a few samples of this study predate the infection). Cell type and time point are not known.

This clonotype showed up just a few times. This rearrangement joins TRBV7-6 to TRBJ2-7, with D unclear. Trimming removed 5 bases at V and 0 bases at J, with 11 bases between. Germline assignment: CDR1 SGHVS and CDR2 FNYEAQ. The CDR3 is 14 amino acids. The CDR3 DNA is TGTGCCAGCAGCCTACTCGACGGCTCCTACGAGCAGTACTTC. As protein: CASSLLDGSYEQYF.

The gene calls are TRBV7-9 and TRBJ2-3; D perhaps matches TRBD2 (5 bases). The germline V gene encodes CDR1 SEHNR and CDR2 FQNEAQ (reference sequence). CDR3 length: 16 residues. Trimming removed 6 bases at V and 0 bases at J, with 16 bases between. CDR3 bases: TGTGCCAGCAGTATCCGTCTAGCACCTAGCACAGATACGCAGTATTTT. It encodes CASSIRLAPSTDTQYF.

This clonotype was seen a handful of times. V usage is TRBV6-2 or TRBV6-3 and J usage is TRBJ2-3, with 8 bases fitting TRBD2. Germline-derived CDR1 and CDR2 are MNHEY and SVGEGT. J lost 0 bases, V lost 0 bases, and 2 bases had no gene match. The CDR3 loop spans 16 amino acids. The CDR3, as DNA: TGTGCCAGCAGTTACTCGCCTAGCGGGAGCACAGATACGCAGTATTTT. Translating it yields CASSYSPSGSTDTQYF.

This chain uses TRBV11-2 with TRBJ2-5; 10 bases map to TRBD2. This CDR3 is 17 amino acids long. Germline V gene sequence: CDR1 SGHAT, CDR2 FQNNGV. Trimming cost V 7 bases and J 1 base; bases outside gene matches: 12. CDR3 amino acids: CASIVGLAGAAQETQYF. The DNA of the CDR3 is TGTGCCAGCATCGTCGGGCTAGCGGGGGCCGCCCAAGAGACCCAGTACTTC.

Many counts were recorded for this clonotype. This rearrangement joins TRBV4-2 to TRBJ2-3; TRBD1 matches at 8 bases. Germline V gives CDR1 LGHNA, CDR2 YNFKEQ. The CDR3 runs 16 residues. Losses at the gene ends were 2 bases for V and 4 bases for J; bases not matched to a gene: 8. The CDR3 sequence: CASSQKLQGDADTQYF. CDR3 sequence (DNA): TGTGCCAGCAGCCAAAAGCTACAGGGGGACGCAGATACGCAGTATTTT.

The chain has TRBV20-1 and TRBJ2-7; D tentatively reads TRBD1 or TRBD2 (5 bases each). The CDR3 runs 13 residues. The V end lost 3 bases, the J end lost 2 bases, and 11 bases lay between the germline ends. Germline V gene lookup returns CDR1 DFQATT and CDR2 SNEGSKA (reference sequence). CDR3 sequence reads: CSASDRGAYEQYF. The CDR3 nucleotides read TGCAGTGCTAGCGACCGGGGCGCCTACGAGCAGTACTTC.

This clonotype was seen a few times. The V and J genes are TRBV15 and TRBJ1-5; D is ambiguous. The V end was cut by 0 bases, the J end by 9 bases, with 9 bases between. The germline gives CDR1 LNHNV, CDR2 YYDKDF (reference sequence). The CDR3 is 13 residues long. CDR3 DNA: TGTGCCACCAGCAGAGATCGGCGACGGCCCCAGCATTTT. Amino acid sequence: CATSRDRRRPQHF.

This chain joins TRBV9 and TRBJ2-7, with D possibly matching TRBD1 (6 bases). The V gene's germline CDR1 is SGDLS and CDR2 YYNGEE. The CDR3 loop spans 15 amino acids. V dropped 2 bases and J dropped 1 base, with 13 bases sitting between them. The CDR3 reads CASSVGPGASYEQYF. As DNA, the CDR3 is TGTGCCAGCAGCGTCGGGCCAGGGGCTTCCTACGAGCAGTACTTC.

This clonotype was seen more than once but under ten times. The chain links TRBV5-1 to TRBJ2-6; D is undetermined. The ends were cut back, 1 base at V and 0 bases at J, with 14 bases in the middle. The germline gives CDR1 SGHRS, CDR2 YFSETQ. This CDR3 comprises 18 residues. The CDR3 DNA reads as TGCGCCAGCAGCTTGTTGGGCGGTCCTTTCTCTGGGGCCAACGTCCTGACTTTC. Protein: CASSLLGGPFSGANVLTF.

This clonotype was counted only a few times. The chain has TRBV13 and TRBJ2-3; tentative D call: TRBD2 (5 bases). The germline V gene has CDR1 PRHDT and CDR2 FYEKMQ (reference sequence). Deletions cut 5 bases from V and 2 bases from J, with 11 bases between. The CDR3 consists of 14 residues. This CDR3 reads CASSHRRDTDTQYF. CDR3 nucleotides: TGTGCCAGCAGCCATCGTCGGGACACAGATACGCAGTATTTT.

This clonotype was picked up a small number of times. V gene TRBV6-5 combines with J gene TRBJ2-7; D is unclear. V was shortened by 2 bases and J by 3 bases, with 14 bases between the two germline ends. The length of the CDR3 is 15 residues. Per the germline V gene, CDR1 is MNHEY and CDR2 is SVGAGI. The CDR3: CASSYRPTSLYEQYF. CDR3 DNA sequence: TGTGCCAGCAGTTACCGACCCACCTCCCTCTACGAGCAGTACTTC.

The sample holds a few counts of this clonotype. The chain is built from TRBV7-9 and TRBJ2-7, with 7 positions matching TRBD1. Per the germline V gene, CDR1 is SEHNR and CDR2 is FQNEAQ (reference sequence). J lost 4 bases, V lost 4 bases, and 7 bases had no gene match. This CDR3 has 14 residues. This CDR3 reads CASSSRTGDYEQYF. CDR3 DNA: TGTGCCAGCAGCTCGCGGACAGGAGATTACGAGCAGTACTTC.

J is TRBJ2-3 and V is TRBV4-1; D is ambiguous. CDR1 is MGHRA, CDR2 YSYEKL, per germline. Trimming cost V 1 base and J 6 bases, with 23 bases left between them. This CDR3 spans 18 amino acids. The CDR3 here is CASSQAPFELRVTDTQYF. The CDR3 DNA is TGCGCCAGCAGCCAAGCCCCCTTTGAACTCCGGGTCACGGATACGCAGTATTTT.

The rearrangement links TRBV5-1 to TRBJ1-1; 10 bases line up with TRBD1. The CDR3 is 16 amino acids. Trimming at V came to 3 bases and at J to 6 bases, leaving 11 bases not matched to a gene. Germline CDR1 SGHRS, CDR2 YFSETQ. The CDR3 coding sequence is TGCGCCAGCAGCTCGACAGGGGGCTCCATGAGGGCTGAAGCTTTCTTT. Translating gives CASSSTGGSMRAEAFF.

The gene calls are TRBV2 and TRBJ2-1; possibly TRBD2 for D (6 bases). V gave up 2 bases and J gave up 2 bases, with 10 bases separating them. From germline, CDR1 is SNHLY and CDR2 FYNNEI. CDR3 size: 15 residues. CDR3 region: CASSERLAPYNEQFF. The DNA for the CDR3 is TGTGCCAGCAGTGAACGGCTAGCGCCCTACAATGAGCAGTTCTTC. Combining the CDR3 with reference TRBV2 and TRBJ2-1 gives the whole variable domain EPEVTQTPSHQVTQMGQEVILRCVPISNHLYFYWYRQILGQKVEFLVSFYNNEISEKSEIFDDQFSVERPDGSNFTLKIRSTKLEDSAMYFCASSERLAPYNEQFFGPGTRLTVL.

V is TRBV5-1 and J is TRBJ2-7; D unclear. The germline gives CDR1 SGHRS, CDR2 YFSETQ. The germline V and J ends were trimmed by 0 bases and 1 base, with 5 bases remaining between them. This CDR3 is built from 13 residues. The CDR3 nucleotides are TGCGCCAGCAGCTTGGACTATTCCTACGAGCAGTACTTC. Translated, it gives CASSLDYSYEQYF. The full variable domain, rest sourced from reference TRBV5-1 and TRBJ2-7, is KAGVTQTPRYLIKTRGQQVTLSCSPISGHRSVSWYQQTPGQGLQFLFEYFSETQRNKGNFPGRFSGRQFSNSRSEMNVSTLELGDSALYLCASSLDYSYEQYFGPGTRLTVT.

This clonotype was observed a handful of times. The rearrangement links TRBV29-1 to TRBJ2-1, with D hard to call. The CDR3 contains 14 residues. Germline V CDR1 and CDR2: SQVTM, ANQGSEA. V lost 5 bases to trimming and J lost 6 bases, with 17 bases between them. The CDR3 loop reads CSVPQGLVSNEQFF. In DNA form, the CDR3 reads TGCAGCGTTCCCCAAGGGCTAGTGAGCAATGAGCAGTTCTTC.

The chain recombines TRBV12-3 or TRBV12-4 with TRBJ2-5; a possible D gene is TRBD2 (6 bases). This CDR3 comprises 15 residues. V lost 3 bases, J lost 5 bases, and 16 bases lay in between. This CDR3 is CASSLLGGLGETQYF. The CDR3 coding sequence is TGTGCCAGCAGTTTGCTGGGAGGCTTGGGGGAGACCCAGTACTTC.

This clonotype was recorded a few times. The rearrangement joins TRBV20-1 to TRBJ2-1; TRBD2 agrees at 9 bases. J gave up 5 bases and V 0 bases, and 5 bases lay outside the gene matches. The CDR3 has 15 residues. CDR1 and CDR2 from the germline V gene are DFQATT and SNEGSKA (reference sequence). CDR3 amino acids: CSARDVAGEDNEQFF. DNA for the CDR3: TGCAGTGCTAGAGATGTAGCGGGAGAGGACAATGAGCAGTTCTTC.

The chain uses TRBV15 and TRBJ2-7, with D unresolved. The CDR3 runs 14 residues. In germline, CDR1 is LNHNV, CDR2 YYDKDF (reference sequence). V was shortened by 3 bases and J by 2 bases, with 11 bases between the two germline ends. CDR3 DNA: TGTGCCACCAGCAGGCCAAGGGATGCCTACGAGCAGTACTTC. Amino acids: CATSRPRDAYEQYF.

This clonotype was observed a handful of times. V usage is TRBV20-1 and J usage is TRBJ1-4, with TRBD1 as a possible D gene (5 bases). Per germline, CDR1 DFQATT and CDR2 SNEGSKA (reference sequence). The CDR3 runs to 16 residues. V was trimmed by 3 bases and J by 0 bases, leaving 14 bases between them. The CDR3 DNA reads TGCAGTGCTAGCCCCCAAGGGGCAGCAACTAATGAAAAACTGTTTTTT. Residues: CSASPQGAATNEKLFF.

CDR3 bases: TGCGCCAGCAGAATCAGAGGACAGGGGGCGACTGAAGCTTTCTTT. Protein sequence: CASRIRGQGATEAFF. The chain has TRBV5-1 and TRBJ1-1; 11 bases map to TRBD1. Trimming cost V 5 bases and J 5 bases; bases outside gene matches: 8. This CDR3 spans 15 amino acids. CDR1 and CDR2 (germline): SGHRS, YFSETQ.

This clonotype showed up just a few times. This chain uses TRBV12-3 or TRBV12-4 with TRBJ1-6; 7 bases line up with TRBD1. The CDR3 extends over 15 amino acids. The V and J ends lost 4 bases and 9 bases, in that order; junction bases with no gene match: 9. The CDR3 reads CASSSQAGGGSPLHF. CDR3 nucleotides: TGTGCCAGCAGTTCCCAGGCAGGGGGAGGTTCACCCCTCCACTTT.

This clonotype has just a few counts. V and J are TRBV19 and TRBJ2-7; weak D call: TRBD1 (6 bases). Per the germline V gene, CDR1 is LNHDA and CDR2 is SQIVND (reference sequence). The CDR3 length is 14 residues. Trimming stripped 5 bases from V and 4 bases from J, with 15 bases between. The CDR3 nucleotides are TGTGCCAGTAGTGTCCGCAGGGGTGGATACGAGCAGTACTTC. This codes for CASSVRRGGYEQYF.

This sequence joins TRBV19 and TRBJ1-2, with 7 bases lining up with TRBD1. Trimming took 5 bases from V and 0 from J; bases not matched to a gene: 6. The CDR3 runs to 15 residues. Germline V gives CDR1 LNHDA, CDR2 SQIVND (reference sequence). CDR3 coding DNA: TGTGCCAGTAGTTTCGCCGACAGGGCTAACTATGGCTACACCTTC. The encoded protein is CASSFADRANYGYTF.

This clonotype was picked up a small number of times. The chain is built from TRBV27 and TRBJ2-3; the D is unclear. CDR1 MNHEY and CDR2 SMNVEV come from the germline V gene (reference sequence). The CDR3 totals 13 residues. Trimming removed 8 bases from V and 6 bases from J, with 15 bases in between. The CDR3 DNA is TGTGCCAGCGCCAAGGAACTCGGGGATACGCAGTATTTT. Amino acid sequence: CASAKELGDTQYF.

This clonotype was detected only a few times. The rearrangement links TRBV4-1 to TRBJ2-7; D uncertain. From germline, CDR1 is MGHRA and CDR2 YSYEKL. The CDR3 has 16 residues. V lost 1 base and J 0 bases, leaving 13 bases between the germline ends. Written as DNA, the CDR3 is TGCGCCAGCAGCCAAGGGGGTCGACTCCCCTCCTACGAGCAGTACTTC. Residues: CASSQGGRLPSYEQYF.

V and J are TRBV7-3 and TRBJ2-3; TRBD1 might be the D (6 bases). The germline V gene encodes CDR1 SGHTA and CDR2 FQGTGA. The length of the CDR3 is 14 residues. Trimming cost V 1 base and J 6 bases, with 11 bases left between them. The CDR3 sequence: CASSLMGAEDTQYF. The CDR3 nucleotides read TGTGCCAGCAGCTTAATGGGGGCTGAGGATACGCAGTATTTT.